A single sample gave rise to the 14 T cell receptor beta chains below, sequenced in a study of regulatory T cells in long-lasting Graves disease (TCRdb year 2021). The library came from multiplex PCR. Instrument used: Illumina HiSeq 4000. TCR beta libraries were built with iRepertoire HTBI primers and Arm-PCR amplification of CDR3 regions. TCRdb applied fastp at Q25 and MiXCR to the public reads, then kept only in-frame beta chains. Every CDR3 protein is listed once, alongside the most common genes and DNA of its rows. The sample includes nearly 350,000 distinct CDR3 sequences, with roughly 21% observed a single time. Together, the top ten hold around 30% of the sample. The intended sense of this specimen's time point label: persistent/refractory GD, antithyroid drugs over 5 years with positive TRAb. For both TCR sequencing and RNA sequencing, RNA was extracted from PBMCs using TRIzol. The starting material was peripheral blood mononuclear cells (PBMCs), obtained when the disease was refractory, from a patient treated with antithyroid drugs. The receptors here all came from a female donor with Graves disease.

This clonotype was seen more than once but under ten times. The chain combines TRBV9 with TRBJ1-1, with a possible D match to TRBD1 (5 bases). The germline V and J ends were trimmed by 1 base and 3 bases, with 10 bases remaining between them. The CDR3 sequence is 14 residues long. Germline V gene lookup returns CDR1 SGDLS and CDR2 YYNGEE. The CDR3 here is CASSVRGADTEAFF. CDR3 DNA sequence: TGTGCCAGCAGCGTAAGAGGGGCGGACACTGAAGCTTTCTTT.

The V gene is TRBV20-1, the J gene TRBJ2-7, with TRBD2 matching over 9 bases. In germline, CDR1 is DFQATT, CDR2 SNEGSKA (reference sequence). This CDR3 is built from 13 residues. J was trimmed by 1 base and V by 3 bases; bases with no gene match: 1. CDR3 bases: TGCAGTGCTAGGCGGGAGGGTTCCTACGAGCAGTACTTC. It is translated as CSARREGSYEQYF.

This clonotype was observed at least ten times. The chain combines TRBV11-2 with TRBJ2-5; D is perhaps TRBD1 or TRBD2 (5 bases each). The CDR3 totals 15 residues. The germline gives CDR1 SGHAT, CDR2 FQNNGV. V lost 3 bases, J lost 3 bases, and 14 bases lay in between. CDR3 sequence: CASSFMRGGEETQYF. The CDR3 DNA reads TGTGCCAGCAGCTTTATGCGTGGGGGAGAAGAGACCCAGTACTTC.

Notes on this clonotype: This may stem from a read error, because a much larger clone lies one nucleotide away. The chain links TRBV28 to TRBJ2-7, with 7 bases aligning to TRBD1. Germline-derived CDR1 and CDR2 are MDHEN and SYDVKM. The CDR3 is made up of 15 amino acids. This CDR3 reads CASNLSGTATYEPYF. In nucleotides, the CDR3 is TGTGCCAGCAACCTATCGGGGACAGCTACCTACGAGCCGTACTTC.

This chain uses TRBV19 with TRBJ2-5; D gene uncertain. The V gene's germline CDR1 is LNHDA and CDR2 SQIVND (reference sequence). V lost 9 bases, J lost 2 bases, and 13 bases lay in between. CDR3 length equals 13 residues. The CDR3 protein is CARSLPLQETQYF. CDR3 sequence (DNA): TGTGCCAGATCACTTCCTTTACAAGAGACCCAGTACTTC.

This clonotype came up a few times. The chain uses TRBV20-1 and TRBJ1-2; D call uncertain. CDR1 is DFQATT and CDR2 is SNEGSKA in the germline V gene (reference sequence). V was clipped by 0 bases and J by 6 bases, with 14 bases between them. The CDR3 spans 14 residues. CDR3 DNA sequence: TGCAGTGCTAGAGATGCGTCCTCGGAGGATGGCTACACCTTC. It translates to CSARDASSEDGYTF.

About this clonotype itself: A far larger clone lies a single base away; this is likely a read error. CDR3 DNA: TGTGCCAGCAGCTCAGGACTAGCAACCTACGAGCAGTACTTC. As protein: CASSSGLATYEQYF. This chain connects TRBV7-2 to TRBJ2-7; TRBD2 matches at 8 bases. After removal of 4 bases from V and 2 bases from J, the junction contained 4 bases not matched to a gene. This CDR3 is 14 amino acids long. Germline V gene lookup returns CDR1 SGHTA and CDR2 FQGNSA. Supplemented by reference TRBV7-2 and TRBJ2-7, the full variable domain reads GAGVSQSPSNKVTEKGKDVELRCDPISGHTALYWYRQSLGQGLEFLIYFQGNSAPDKSGLPSDRFSAERTGGSVSTLTIQRTQQEDSAVYLCASSSGLATYEQYFGPGTRLTVT.

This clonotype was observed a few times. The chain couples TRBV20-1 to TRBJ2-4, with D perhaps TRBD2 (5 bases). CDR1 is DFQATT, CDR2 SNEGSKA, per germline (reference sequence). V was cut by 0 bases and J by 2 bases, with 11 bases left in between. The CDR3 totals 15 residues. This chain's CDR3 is CSARDASGSKNIQYF. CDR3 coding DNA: TGCAGTGCTAGAGATGCCTCGGGATCCAAAAACATTCAGTACTTC.

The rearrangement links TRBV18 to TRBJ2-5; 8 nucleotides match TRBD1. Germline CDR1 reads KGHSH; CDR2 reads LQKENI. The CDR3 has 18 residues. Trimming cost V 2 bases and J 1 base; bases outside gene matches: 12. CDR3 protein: CASSPGQGGGKGQETQYF. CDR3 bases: TGTGCCAGCTCACCAGGACAGGGAGGCGGTAAGGGCCAAGAGACCCAGTACTTC.

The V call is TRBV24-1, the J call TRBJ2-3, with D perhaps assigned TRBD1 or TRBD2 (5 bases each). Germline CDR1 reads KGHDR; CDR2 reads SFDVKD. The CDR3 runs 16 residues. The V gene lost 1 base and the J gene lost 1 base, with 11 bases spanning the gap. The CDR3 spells CATSDFKGPGTDTQYF. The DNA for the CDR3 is TGTGCCACCAGTGATTTCAAGGGACCAGGCACAGATACGCAGTATTTT.

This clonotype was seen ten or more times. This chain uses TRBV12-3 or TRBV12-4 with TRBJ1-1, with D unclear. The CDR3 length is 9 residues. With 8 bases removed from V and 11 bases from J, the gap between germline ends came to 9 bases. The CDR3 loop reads CASGAMAFF. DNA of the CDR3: TGTGCCAGCGGAGCGATGGCTTTCTTT.

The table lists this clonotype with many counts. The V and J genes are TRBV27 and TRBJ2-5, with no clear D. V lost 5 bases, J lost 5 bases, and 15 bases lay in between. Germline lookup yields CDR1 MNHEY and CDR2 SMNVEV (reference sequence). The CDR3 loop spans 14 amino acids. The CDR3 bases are TGTGCCAGCAGTCCCATTGGGTCTCGGGAGACCCAGTACTTC. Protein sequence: CASSPIGSRETQYF.

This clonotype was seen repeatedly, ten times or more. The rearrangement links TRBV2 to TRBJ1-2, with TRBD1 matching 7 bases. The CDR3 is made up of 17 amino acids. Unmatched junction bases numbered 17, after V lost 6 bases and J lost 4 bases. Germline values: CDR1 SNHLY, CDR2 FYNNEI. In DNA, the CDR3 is TGTGCCAGCAGCGAGGGACCCGACAGGGTCAGGGGCTATGGCTACACCTTC. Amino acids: CASSEGPDRVRGYGYTF.

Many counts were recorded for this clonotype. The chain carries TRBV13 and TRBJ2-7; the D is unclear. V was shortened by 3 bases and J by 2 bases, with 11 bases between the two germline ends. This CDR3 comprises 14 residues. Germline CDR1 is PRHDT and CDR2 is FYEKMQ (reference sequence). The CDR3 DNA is TGTGCCAGCAGCTTTCGGCATACCGCCTACGAGCAGTACTTC. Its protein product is CASSFRHTAYEQYF.